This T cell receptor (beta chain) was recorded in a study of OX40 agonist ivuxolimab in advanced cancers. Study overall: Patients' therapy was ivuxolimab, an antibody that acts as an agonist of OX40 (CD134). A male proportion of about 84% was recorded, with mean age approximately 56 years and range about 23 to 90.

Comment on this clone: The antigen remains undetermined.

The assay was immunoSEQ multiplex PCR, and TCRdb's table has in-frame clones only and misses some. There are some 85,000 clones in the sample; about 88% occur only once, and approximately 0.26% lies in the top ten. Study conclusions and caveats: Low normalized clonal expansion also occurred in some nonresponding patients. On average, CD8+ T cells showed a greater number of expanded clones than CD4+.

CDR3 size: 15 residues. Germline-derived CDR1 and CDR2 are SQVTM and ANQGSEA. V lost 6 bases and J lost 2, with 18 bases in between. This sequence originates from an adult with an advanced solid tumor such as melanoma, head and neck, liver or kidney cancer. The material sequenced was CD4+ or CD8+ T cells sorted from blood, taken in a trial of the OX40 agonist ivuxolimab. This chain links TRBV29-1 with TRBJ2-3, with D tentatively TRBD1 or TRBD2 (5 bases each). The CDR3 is CSVRDRDGVTDTQYF. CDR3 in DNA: TGCAGCGTGAGAGACCGGGACGGAGTCACAGATACGCAGTATTTT.